These 27 T cell receptor beta chains share one sample of origin, sequenced in a study of T cells in Graves' hyperthyroidism and ophthalmopathy (dated by TCRdb to about 2019). Library preparation used multiplex PCR. Sequencing instrument: Illumina HiSeq 2000. TCR beta CDR3 regions were amplified from RNA transcripts. The first round of RT-PCR for the TCR CDR3 was performed with the HTBI primer set and the Qiagen OneStep RT-PCR kit. TCRdb handled the public reads itself, with Q25 trimming in fastp and clone calling in MiXCR, and kept productive beta chains. Here each entry gathers all rows of one CDR3 protein and keeps the most common genes and DNA. For this sample there are 300,000 to 400,000 distinct CDR3 sequences; more than 14% appear just once. The ten largest make up around 20% of the sample. Sequencing was carried out using blood. These receptors originate from a woman aged 30 to 39 with Graves' ophthalmopathy.

The table lists this clonotype with many counts. V is TRBV2 and J is TRBJ1-2; D unclear. From germline, CDR1 is SNHLY and CDR2 FYNNEI. Between the trimmed V and J ends, which lost 8 bases and 4 bases, there was a span of 17 bases. The CDR3 contains 14 residues. CDR3 region: CASDPDRASYGYTF. The DNA of the CDR3 is TGTGCCAGCGACCCGGATAGGGCCTCCTATGGCTACACCTTC.

In this sample, this clonotype turned up a few times. The chain recombines TRBV18 with TRBJ2-1, with 9 nucleotides matching TRBD2. V lost 1 base and J lost 5; bases outside the gene matches: 9. Germline loops: CDR1 KGHSH, CDR2 LQKENI. This CDR3 has 17 amino acids. DNA for the CDR3: TGTGCCAGCTCACCACGTGTATTTGGCGGGGGGGACAATGAGCAGTTCTTC. Residues: CASSPRVFGGGDNEQFF.

This clonotype was picked up many times. The chain links TRBV9 to TRBJ2-3; D is unresolved. Trimming took off 5 bases at V and 1 base at J, with 8 bases between the two ends. Per germline, CDR1 SGDLS and CDR2 YYNGEE. The CDR3 covers 13 residues. The CDR3, as DNA: TGTGCCAGCAGTGGTGGGGGCACAGATACGCAGTATTTT. Its protein is CASSGGGTDTQYF.

This clonotype has ten or more counts. This chain uses TRBV7-3 with TRBJ2-3; possibly TRBD2 for D (6 bases). V was pared by 0 bases and J by 9 bases, with 13 bases between. CDR3 length: 14 amino acids. Germline loops: CDR1 SGHTA, CDR2 FQGTGA. The CDR3 DNA is TGTGCCAGCAGCTTAACGCCGGGGGTAGTCACGCAGTATTTT. Residues: CASSLTPGVVTQYF.

V gene TRBV7-9 combines with J gene TRBJ1-2; D not certain. CDR1 is SEHNR, CDR2 FQNEAQ, per germline (reference sequence). The CDR3 has 14 amino acids. Deletions cut 1 base from V and 6 bases from J, with 12 bases between. The CDR3 protein is CASSLVGYGHGYTF. The CDR3 bases are TGTGCCAGCAGCTTAGTGGGGTACGGCCATGGCTACACCTTC. The full variable domain, rest sourced from reference TRBV7-9 and TRBJ1-2, is DTGVSQNPRHKITKRGQNVTFRCDPISEHNRLYWYRQTLGQGPEFLTYFQNEAQLEKSRLLSDRFSAERPKGSFSTLEIQRTEQGDSAMYLCASSLVGYGHGYTFGSGTRLTVV.

This clonotype was observed at least ten times. V usage is TRBV28 and J usage is TRBJ1-2; D gene uncertain. V was clipped by 10 bases and J by 3 bases, with 18 bases between them. CDR1 is MDHEN and CDR2 is SYDVKM in the germline V gene. The CDR3 has 14 amino acids. This chain's CDR3 is CATFAGGLYYGYTF. The CDR3 DNA follows: TGTGCCACCTTTGCCGGCGGACTTTACTATGGCTACACCTTC.

This clonotype was seen more than once but under ten times. The J gene is TRBJ1-2, the V gene TRBV6-4; unclear D gene. Germline V CDR1 and CDR2: MRHNA, SNTAGT. V was pared by 5 bases and J by 8 bases, with 21 bases between. This CDR3 is 15 amino acids long. CDR3 bases: TGTGCCAGCAGTCCCGCTTGGCGCAATTTCGGGGGCTACACCTTC. This gives the protein CASSPAWRNFGGYTF.

The chain carries TRBV6-1 and TRBJ1-1; maybe TRBD1 (5 bases). Deletions cut 6 bases from V and 0 bases from J, with 20 bases between. Germline loops: CDR1 MNHNS, CDR2 SASEGT. The CDR3 totals 17 residues. CDR3 nucleotides: TGTGCCAGCAGCCTAAGACAGACTTTAAGCATGAACACTGAAGCTTTCTTT. This sequence encodes CASSLRQTLSMNTEAFF.

This clonotype has ten or more counts. The chain uses TRBV9 and TRBJ2-7; perhaps TRBD1 as D (5 bases). Germline CDR1 and CDR2: SGDLS and YYNGEE. This CDR3 has 16 residues. Trimming left V 0 bases short and J 9 bases short, with 22 bases between. In DNA form, the CDR3 reads TGTGCCAGCAGCGTAGGACCAGAAGGGGTACCCTTTGGGCAGTACTTC. This codes for CASSVGPEGVPFGQYF.

This clonotype was observed at least ten times. The V and J genes are TRBV6-1 and TRBJ2-5, with 8 positions matching TRBD2. This CDR3 region has 14 residues. V dropped 6 bases and J dropped 2; count of bases not matched to a gene: 5. Per the germline V gene, CDR1 is MNHNS and CDR2 is SASEGT. CDR3 residues: CASRERGRQETQYF. In nucleotides, the CDR3 is TGTGCCAGCAGGGAGCGGGGGCGACAAGAGACCCAGTACTTC.

This clonotype was counted ten times or more. CDR3 in amino acids: CASRKTGSTDTQYF. CDR3 nucleotide sequence: TGTGCCAGCAGGAAAACAGGGAGCACAGATACGCAGTATTTT. This rearrangement joins TRBV2 to TRBJ2-3, with TRBD1 as a possible D gene (6 bases). This CDR3 has 14 amino acids. Germline V lookup: CDR1 SNHLY, CDR2 FYNNEI. The germline V and J ends were trimmed by 6 bases and 0 bases, with 10 bases remaining between them.

The chain recombines TRBV28 with TRBJ2-1; the D call may be TRBD1 or TRBD2 (5 bases each). With 6 bases removed from V and 10 bases from J, the gap between germline ends came to 19 bases. CDR1 and CDR2 (germline): MDHEN, SYDVKM. This CDR3 spans 14 amino acids. In DNA form, the CDR3 reads TGTGCCAGCAGACATACACGGGGCTGGGGAGAGCAGTTCTTC. This codes for CASRHTRGWGEQFF.

This clonotype has a count of ten or more. The chain is built from TRBV9 and TRBJ2-5, with 12 bases aligning to TRBD2. Losses at the gene ends were 4 bases for V and 5 bases for J; bases not matched to a gene: 12. CDR3 length: 17 residues. Germline CDR1 reads SGDLS; CDR2 reads YYNGEE. CDR3 loop: CASSYTWTSGVGETQYF. In nucleotides, the CDR3 is TGTGCCAGCAGCTATACATGGACTAGCGGGGTGGGTGAGACCCAGTACTTC.

A few counts support this clonotype. The DNA of the CDR3 is TGTGCCAGCAGTTTTAAGGGTCCGGGGGGGGAGACCCAGTACTTC. Translated: CASSFKGPGGETQYF. The chain carries TRBV12-3 or TRBV12-4 and TRBJ2-5; TRBD2 matches at 8 bases. V dropped 3 bases and J dropped 5; count of bases not matched to a gene: 8. The CDR3 sequence is 15 residues long.

In this sample, this clonotype turned up many times. The chain links TRBV6-1 to TRBJ2-2, with D possibly being TRBD2 (6 bases). Germline-derived CDR1 and CDR2 are MNHNS and SASEGT. The ends were cut back, 5 bases at V and 6 bases at J, with 19 bases in the middle. This CDR3 contains 16 residues. The CDR3 is CASSHRSGRGPGELFF. In DNA form, the CDR3 reads TGTGCCAGCAGTCACCGGTCCGGGCGGGGTCCCGGGGAGCTGTTTTTT.

The CDR3 reads CATSDPGGATGRATQYF. The CDR3 nucleotides are TGTGCCACCAGTGACCCTGGAGGGGCGACAGGACGTGCGACCCAGTACTTC. The rearrangement links TRBV24-1 to TRBJ2-5; the D call may be TRBD1 or TRBD2 (6 bases each). V dropped 4 bases and J dropped 7 bases, with 24 bases sitting between them. The CDR3 extends over 17 amino acids. Per the germline V gene, CDR1 is KGHDR and CDR2 is SFDVKD.

J is TRBJ1-2 and V is TRBV10-3; D is uncertain. V lost 1 base to trimming and J lost 4 bases, with 7 bases between them. The germline gives CDR1 ENHRY, CDR2 SYGVKD. The CDR3 is 13 residues long. The CDR3 DNA is TGTGCCATCAGTGAGTTGTTGGTCTATGGCTACACCTTC. Its translation is CAISELLVYGYTF.

This sequence joins TRBV2 and TRBJ2-3; TRBD2 agrees at 8 bases. Germline CDR1 reads SNHLY; CDR2 reads FYNNEI. Trimming took 6 bases from V and 0 from J; bases not matched to a gene: 20. The length of the CDR3 is 20 residues. The CDR3 region has the DNA TGTGCCAGCAGCGTAGGTCGGGGGGGGATATCGCGGACTAGCACAGATACGCAGTATTTT. Its translation is CASSVGRGGISRTSTDTQYF. The full variable domain, rest sourced from reference TRBV2 and TRBJ2-3, is EPEVTQTPSHQVTQMGQEVILRCVPISNHLYFYWYRQILGQKVEFLVSFYNNEISEKSEIFDDQFSVERPDGSNFTLKIRSTKLEDSAMYFCASSVGRGGISRTSTDTQYFGPGTRLTVL.

Many counts were recorded for this clonotype. The rearrangement links TRBV2 to TRBJ1-6; no reliable D call. V lost 2 bases and J 10 bases, leaving 6 bases between the germline ends. This CDR3 is 12 amino acids long. CDR1 is SNHLY, CDR2 FYNNEI, per germline. The CDR3, as DNA: TGTGCCAGCAGTGAAAGGGTCTCACCCCTCCACTTT. As protein: CASSERVSPLHF.

This clonotype was detected ten times or more. J is TRBJ2-2 and V is TRBV6-6; D is possibly TRBD1 (6 bases). The germline V gene has CDR1 MNHNY and CDR2 SVGAGI (reference sequence). Deletions cut 0 bases from V and 3 bases from J, with 8 bases between. The CDR3 runs to 15 residues. Here the CDR3 DNA reads TGTGCCAGCAGTTACTCAGGGGGTTACACCGGGGAGCTGTTTTTT. Its translation is CASSYSGGYTGELFF.

The V and J genes are TRBV30 and TRBJ1-3; 7 bases fit TRBD1. The CDR3 has 16 residues. Germline lookup yields CDR1 GTSNPN and CDR2 SVGIG (reference sequence). V shed 2 bases, J shed 0 bases, and the junction held 7 bases outside the gene matches. The CDR3 DNA sequence: TGTGCCTGGAGTTCGGGACAGATACTCTCTGGAAACACCATATATTTT. Translated: CAWSSGQILSGNTIYF.

This clonotype was observed many times. The V call is TRBV2, the J call TRBJ1-6; unclear D gene. V was cut by 6 bases and J by 0 bases, with 15 bases left in between. The germline V gene has CDR1 SNHLY and CDR2 FYNNEI. The CDR3 consists of 17 residues. Written as DNA, the CDR3 is TGTGCCAGCAGGCTCAAGGGAACCCGCTCCTATAATTCACCCCTCCACTTT. Encoded protein: CASRLKGTRSYNSPLHF. The whole variable domain, remainder taken from reference TRBV2 and TRBJ1-6, is EPEVTQTPSHQVTQMGQEVILRCVPISNHLYFYWYRQILGQKVEFLVSFYNNEISEKSEIFDDQFSVERPDGSNFTLKIRSTKLEDSAMYFCASRLKGTRSYNSPLHFGNGTRLTVT.

The table lists this clonotype with many counts. The chain recombines TRBV11-2 with TRBJ2-7; 7 bases are a match to TRBD1. Germline V gene lookup returns CDR1 SGHAT and CDR2 FQNNGV. The V segment lost 5 bases and the J segment 4 bases; nucleotides outside the gene matches: 11. The CDR3 is made up of 15 amino acids. The CDR3 sequence: CASSPGQLDNYEQYF. The CDR3 region has the DNA TGTGCCAGCAGCCCGGGACAGCTAGATAATTACGAGCAGTACTTC. The entire variable domain, with the rest obtained from reference TRBV11-2 and TRBJ2-7, is as follows: EAGVAQSPRYKIIEKRQSVAFWCNPISGHATLYWYQQILGQGPKLLIQFQNNGVVDDSQLPKDRFSAERLKGVDSTLKIQPAKLEDSAVYLCASSPGQLDNYEQYFGPGTRLTVT.

Many counts were recorded for this clonotype. The chain has TRBV11-3 and TRBJ1-1; no reliable D call. Germline CDR1 and CDR2: SGHNT and YENEEA. The CDR3 totals 12 residues. Between the trimmed V and J ends, which lost 9 bases and 2 bases, there was a span of 10 bases. The chain's CDR3 is CASREGNTEAFF. The CDR3 DNA sequence: TGTGCCAGTAGGGAAGGCAACACTGAAGCTTTCTTT.

The table lists this clonotype with a few counts. The V gene is TRBV5-8, the J gene TRBJ2-3; 9 nucleotides line up with TRBD2. The J segment lost 2 bases and the V segment lost 7 bases, leaving 11 bases of the junction unmatched. Germline CDR1 and CDR2: SGHTS and YDEGEE. CDR3 length: 16 residues. The CDR3 DNA follows: TGTGCCAGCGCTCCCGTAGCGGGGGCAATCACAGATACGCAGTATTTT. Protein product: CASAPVAGAITDTQYF.

This clonotype was picked up many times. The chain is built from TRBV11-2 and TRBJ2-1; 12 nucleotides line up with TRBD2. V was clipped by 4 bases and J by 7 bases; unmatched bases: 11. This CDR3 comprises 17 residues. Per the germline V gene, CDR1 is SGHAT and CDR2 is FQNNGV. The CDR3 spells CASSSRIPGTSGNEQFF. In DNA form, the CDR3 reads TGTGCCAGCAGCTCACGAATACCCGGGACTAGCGGGAATGAGCAGTTCTTC.

This clonotype has ten or more counts. The genes are TRBV29-1 and TRBJ2-7; 9 bases align to TRBD1. This CDR3 contains 14 residues. CDR1 is SQVTM, CDR2 ANQGSEA, per germline. V was pared by 6 bases and J by 1 base, with 7 bases of the junction left unmatched. CDR3 residues: CSVEVGQGSYEQYF. In nucleotides, the CDR3 is TGCAGCGTGGAGGTCGGACAGGGGTCCTACGAGCAGTACTTC.